Listed here are 5 T cell receptor beta chains from one sample, sequenced in a study of cytomegalovirus exposure and HLA in healthy donors. Primers for the PCR totalled 60 Vbeta and 13 Jbeta. Sequenced by immunoSEQ multiplex PCR; TCRdb stores in-frame clones only, minus some. This table has some 150,000 clones, about three quarters appearing once. The sample taken for sequencing was PBMCs. The receptors originated from a female donor in good health and CMV-seropositive.

J is TRBJ2-2 and V is TRBV10-3; 10 bases fit TRBD2. This CDR3 region has 17 residues. Trimming cost V 10 bases and J 2 bases; bases outside gene matches: 13. Germline lookup yields CDR1 ENHRY and CDR2 SYGVKD. The CDR3 sequence is CASRGRSSGGNTGELFF. CDR3 coding DNA: TGTGCCAGCAGGGGGAGATCTAGCGGGGGCAACACCGGGGAGCTGTTTTTT.

The CDR3 reads CASREGGYTF. The DNA for the CDR3 is TGTGCCAGCAGAGAGGGTGGCTACACCTTC. The genes are TRBV2 and TRBJ1-2; no clear D gene. Germline CDR1 reads SNHLY; CDR2 reads FYNNEI. The V and J ends lost 6 bases and 7 bases respectively, with 6 bases between them. The CDR3 runs 10 residues.

The chain employs TRBV30 and TRBJ2-7; D ambiguous. The length of the CDR3 is 11 residues. Between the trimmed V and J ends, which lost 5 bases and 4 bases, there was a span of 9 bases. The germline V gene has CDR1 GTSNPN and CDR2 SVGIG (reference sequence). The chain's CDR3 is CAWSPSYEQYF. CDR3 sequence (DNA): TGTGCCTGGTCGCCTAGTTACGAGCAGTACTTC.

The chain uses TRBV14 and TRBJ1-2; D gene ambiguous. Trimming removed 0 bases from V and 3 bases from J, with 8 bases in between. Per the germline V gene, CDR1 is SGHDN and CDR2 is FVKESK. The CDR3 loop spans 14 amino acids. CDR3 residues: CASSQEGRYYGYTF. CDR3 coding DNA: TGTGCCAGCAGCCAAGAGGGCAGATACTATGGCTACACCTTC. Looking up the rest from reference TRBV14 and TRBJ1-2 gives the full variable domain: EAGVTQFPSHSVIEKGQTVTLRCDPISGHDNLYWYRRVMGKEIKFLLHFVKESKQDESGMPNNRFLAERTGGTYSTLKVQPAELEDSGVYFCASSQEGRYYGYTFGSGTRLTVV.

V and J are TRBV7-9 and TRBJ1-6; 8 bases fit TRBD1. V was clipped by 4 bases and J by 9 bases; unmatched bases: 8. The germline V gene encodes CDR1 SEHNR and CDR2 FQNEAQ (reference sequence). CDR3 length equals 15 residues. CDR3 sequence (DNA): TGTGCCAGCAGCTACTCTGACAGGGGTCGTTCACCCCTCCACTTT. Protein sequence: CASSYSDRGRSPLHF.